The clone carrying this TCR beta chain turned up a few times. What it binds is not known. Oncomine TCR Beta short-read sequencing was applied to DNA from cultured CD4+ T cells. TCRdb redid the calling of the PCR reads with MiXCR, one entry per CDR3 protein. The table lists fewer than 20,000 distinct CDR3 sequences, 45% to 60% of them singletons. This specimen belongs to a study of vaccination and CD4 T cells after COVID-19. Study details: Six men and four women formed the convalescents, two being Hispanic.

The time point denotes: late sampling 161 to 241 days after vaccination in a few convalescent patients. Treatment in this sample: approximately nine-day PBMC culture with coronavirus spike peptide pools or control peptides (ViraFEST assay). Expanded clonotypes were found by TCR sequencing after peptide-pool stimulation (ViraFEST). Investigators isolated CD4+ T cells by negative selection after approximately eleven days of culture. This CDR3 is 13 amino acids long. The V gene end was trimmed by 1 base and the J gene end by 4 bases; junction bases not matched to a gene: 1. Germline V gene sequence: CDR1 DFQATT, CDR2 SNEGSKA (reference sequence).

The chain recombines TRBV20-1 with TRBJ1-2, with 9 bases that match TRBD1. The source material was CD4+ T cells from blood, cultured in vitro, sampled about 7 months after SARS-CoV-2 vaccination. The TCR sequence derives from a human donor who had recovered from COVID-19. The CDR3 loop reads CSARVGQGYGYTF. CDR3 sequence (DNA): TGCAGTGCTAGAGTGGGACAGGGCTATGGCTACACCTTC.